These T cell receptor beta chains were read from a single sample in a study of blood T cell repertoires in COVID-19. The data were produced by immunoSEQ multiplex PCR, yet TCRdb's version contains in-frame clones alone and is incomplete. The profile shows hundreds of thousands of clones, about 86% of them singletons. Sequences were obtained from PBMCs or T cells enriched from blood (not recorded which). Receptors originate from a woman in her forties with acute COVID-19. Both conserved end residues are trimmed from each CDR3. The order of the fields is J gene, V gene, D gene, CDR3 protein. D genes are given only for firm matches.

J: TRBJ2-6
V: TRBV11-2
D: NA
CDR3: ASSLRVLGANVLT

J: TRBJ2-2
V: TRBV6-5
D: NA
CDR3: ASSYSGRSTGELF

J: TRBJ2-7
V: TRBV3-1/TRBV3-2
D: NA
CDR3: ASSPYRGYEQY

J: TRBJ2-3
V: TRBV5-6
D: TRBD1
CDR3: ASSLQGDSTDTQY

J: TRBJ1-5
V: TRBV19
D: NA
CDR3: ATTDGIYQPQH

J: TRBJ1-1
V: TRBV10-3
D: TRBD1
CDR3: AIRQGVNTEAF

J: TRBJ1-1
V: TRBV29-1
D: NA
CDR3: SANPYEAF

J: TRBJ2-3
V: TRBV24-1
D: NA
CDR3: ATAMENTDTQY

J: TRBJ2-1
V: TRBV10-1
D: NA
CDR3: ASSNSLNEQF

J: TRBJ1-2
V: TRBV5-1
D: TRBD1
CDR3: ASSSGQGDFYGYT

J: TRBJ2-1
V: TRBV9
D: NA
CDR3: ASRAALSNEQF

J: TRBJ2-3
V: TRBV13
D: TRBD2
CDR3: ASSLGPSGSTDTQY

J: TRBJ1-1
V: TRBV7-8
D: NA
CDR3: ASSFEGGYEAF

J: TRBJ2-1
V: TRBV5-6
D: TRBD1
CDR3: ASSYDRGRVNEQF

J: TRBJ1-1
V: TRBV12-3/TRBV12-4
D: TRBD1
CDR3: ASSLTLQGEAF

J: TRBJ2-7
V: TRBV12-3/TRBV12-4
D: NA
CDR3: ASSFKSSYEQY

J: TRBJ2-2
V: TRBV19
D: TRBD2
CDR3: ASSLAGDNTGELF

J: TRBJ2-2
V: TRBV18
D: NA
CDR3: ASSPPSVTGELF

J: TRBJ2-1
V: TRBV7-9
D: TRBD2
CDR3: ASSPRLAGGVNSYNEQF

J: TRBJ1-4
V: TRBV7-2
D: NA
CDR3: ASSLASSREKLF

J: TRBJ2-1
V: TRBV11-3
D: TRBD2
CDR3: ASSYSGNSGNYEQF

J: TRBJ2-4
V: TRBV3-1/TRBV3-2
D: TRBD1
CDR3: ASSDRGQDIQY

J: TRBJ2-5
V: TRBV20-1
D: NA
CDR3: SATGQETQY

J: TRBJ2-2
V: TRBV18
D: TRBD1
CDR3: ASLGQPNTGELF

J: TRBJ1-1
V: TRBV3-1/TRBV3-2
D: TRBD1
CDR3: ASSQGQGGEAF

J: TRBJ2-1
V: TRBV6-5
D: NA
CDR3: ASRTWEPSYNEQF

J: TRBJ2-5
V: TRBV4-1
D: TRBD1
CDR3: ASSKTGGGEETQY

J: TRBJ2-2
V: TRBV27
D: TRBD2
CDR3: ASSFPGLAGHTGELF

J: TRBJ2-7
V: TRBV7-8
D: TRBD2
CDR3: ASSSPSGRGWYEQY

J: TRBJ2-3
V: TRBV19
D: TRBD2
CDR3: ASRSSGRSTDTQY

J: TRBJ2-1
V: TRBV14
D: TRBD2
CDR3: ASSPLAGLSYNEQF